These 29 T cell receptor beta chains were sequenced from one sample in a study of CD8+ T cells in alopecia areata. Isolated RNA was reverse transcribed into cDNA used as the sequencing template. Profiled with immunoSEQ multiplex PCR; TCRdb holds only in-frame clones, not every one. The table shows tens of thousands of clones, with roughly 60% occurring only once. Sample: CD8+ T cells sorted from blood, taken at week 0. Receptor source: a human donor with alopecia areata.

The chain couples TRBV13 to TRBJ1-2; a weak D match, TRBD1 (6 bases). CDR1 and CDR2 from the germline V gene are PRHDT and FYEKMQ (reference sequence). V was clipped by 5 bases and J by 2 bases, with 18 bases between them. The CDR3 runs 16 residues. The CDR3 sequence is CASSPHPTGPNYGYTF. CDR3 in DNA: TGTGCCAGCAGCCCGCACCCGACAGGTCCCAACTATGGCTACACCTTC.

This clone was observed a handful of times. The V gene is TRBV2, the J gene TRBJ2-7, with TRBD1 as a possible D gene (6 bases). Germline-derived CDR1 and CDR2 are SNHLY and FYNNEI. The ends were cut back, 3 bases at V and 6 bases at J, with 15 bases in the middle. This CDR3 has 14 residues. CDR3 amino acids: CASSEFSGVPEQYF. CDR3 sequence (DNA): TGTGCCAGCAGTGAGTTTTCAGGGGTTCCCGAGCAGTACTTC.

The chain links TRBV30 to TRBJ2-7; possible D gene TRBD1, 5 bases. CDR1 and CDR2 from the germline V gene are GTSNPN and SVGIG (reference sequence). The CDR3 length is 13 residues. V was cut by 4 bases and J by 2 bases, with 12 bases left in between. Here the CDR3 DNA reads TGTGCCTGGATCTCAGGGTTCCCCTACGAGCAGTACTTC. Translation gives CAWISGFPYEQYF.

The CDR3 loop is CASSRSGKRVFGNTIYF. CDR3 nucleotide sequence: TGTGCCAGCAGCCGGTCCGGGAAACGGGTCTTTGGAAACACCATATATTTT. This chain connects TRBV7-9 to TRBJ1-3, with D unclear. Germline values: CDR1 SEHNR, CDR2 FQNEAQ (reference sequence). V was pared by 5 bases and J by 3 bases, with 20 bases between. The CDR3 has 17 amino acids.

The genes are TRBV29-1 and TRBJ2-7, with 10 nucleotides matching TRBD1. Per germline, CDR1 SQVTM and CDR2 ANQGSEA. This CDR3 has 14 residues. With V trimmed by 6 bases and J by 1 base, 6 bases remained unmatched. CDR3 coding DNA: TGCAGCGTGACTGGACAGGGGGTTTCCTACGAGCAGTACTTC. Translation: CSVTGQGVSYEQYF.

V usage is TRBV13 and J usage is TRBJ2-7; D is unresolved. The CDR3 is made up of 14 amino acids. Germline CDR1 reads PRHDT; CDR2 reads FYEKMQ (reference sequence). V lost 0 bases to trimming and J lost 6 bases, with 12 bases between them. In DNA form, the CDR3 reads TGTGCCAGCAGCTTAGGGCAAGAAAACGGCGAGCAGTACTTC. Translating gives CASSLGQENGEQYF.

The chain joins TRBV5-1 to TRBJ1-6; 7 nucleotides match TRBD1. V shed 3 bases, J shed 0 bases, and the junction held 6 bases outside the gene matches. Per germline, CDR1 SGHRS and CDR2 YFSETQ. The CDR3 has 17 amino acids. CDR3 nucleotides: TGCGCCAGCAGCTCCCTCGACAGGGCCTCCTATAATTCACCCCTCCACTTT. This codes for CASSSLDRASYNSPLHF.

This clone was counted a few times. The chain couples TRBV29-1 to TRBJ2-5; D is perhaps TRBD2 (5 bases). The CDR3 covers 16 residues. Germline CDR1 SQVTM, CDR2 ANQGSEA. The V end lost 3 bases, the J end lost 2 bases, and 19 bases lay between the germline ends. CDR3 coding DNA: TGCAGCGTTGATTACCCGGACGGGGAAACACAAGAGACCCAGTACTTC. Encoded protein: CSVDYPDGETQETQYF. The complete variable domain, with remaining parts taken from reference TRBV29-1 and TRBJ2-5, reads SAVISQKPSRDICQRGTSLTIQCQVDSQVTMMFWYRQQPGQSLTLIATANQGSEATYESGFVIDKFPISRPNLTFSTLTVSNMSPEDSSIYLCSVDYPDGETQETQYFGPGTRLLVL.

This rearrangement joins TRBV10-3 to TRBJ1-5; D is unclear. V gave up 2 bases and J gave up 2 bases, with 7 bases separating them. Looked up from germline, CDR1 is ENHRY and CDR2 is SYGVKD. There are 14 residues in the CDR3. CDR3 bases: TGTGCCATCAGTGAGCAGGAGGGCAATCAGCCCCAGCATTTT. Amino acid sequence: CAISEQEGNQPQHF.

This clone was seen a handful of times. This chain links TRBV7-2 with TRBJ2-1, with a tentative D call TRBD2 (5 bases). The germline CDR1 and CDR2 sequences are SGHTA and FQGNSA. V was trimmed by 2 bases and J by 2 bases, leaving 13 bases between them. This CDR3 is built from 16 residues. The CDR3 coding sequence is TGTGCCAGCAGCTTAAGTTCTCTAGCTCCCTACAATGAGCAGTTCTTC. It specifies CASSLSSLAPYNEQFF.

CDR3 sequence reads: CASRPLFPQETQYF. In DNA form, the CDR3 reads TGTGCCAGCAGGCCCCTTTTTCCTCAAGAGACCCAGTACTTC. The V gene is TRBV27, the J gene TRBJ2-5; unclear D gene. V was shortened by 6 bases and J by 2 bases, with 13 bases between the two germline ends. The CDR3 spans 14 residues. Germline V CDR1 and CDR2: MNHEY, SMNVEV (reference sequence).

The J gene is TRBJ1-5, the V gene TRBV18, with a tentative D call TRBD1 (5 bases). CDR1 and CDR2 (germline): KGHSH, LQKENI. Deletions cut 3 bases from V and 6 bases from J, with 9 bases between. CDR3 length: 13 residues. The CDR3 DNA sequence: TGTGCCAGCTCACCTGAGGGGCGTCAGCCCCAGCATTTT. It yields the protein CASSPEGRQPQHF.

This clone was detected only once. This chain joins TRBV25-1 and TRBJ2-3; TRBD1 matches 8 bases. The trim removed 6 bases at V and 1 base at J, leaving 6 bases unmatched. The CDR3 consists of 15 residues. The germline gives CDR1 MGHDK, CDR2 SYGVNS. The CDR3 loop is CASSRTGPGTDTQYF. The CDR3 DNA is TGTGCCAGCAGCAGGACAGGGCCGGGCACAGATACGCAGTATTTT.

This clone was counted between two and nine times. CDR3 DNA: TGCAGCTTCGAGGCGGGGGCCGGGGAGCTGTTTTTT. Translating it yields CSFEAGAGELFF. V and J are TRBV29-1 and TRBJ2-2; TRBD2 aligns across 7 bases. In germline, CDR1 is SQVTM, CDR2 ANQGSEA. The CDR3 runs 12 residues. V dropped 8 bases and J dropped 6; count of bases not matched to a gene: 6.

DNA of the CDR3: TGTGCCAGCAGTCTTCAACGGGGGATATACACTGAAGCTTTCTTT. It yields the protein CASSLQRGIYTEAFF. The V call is TRBV27, the J call TRBJ1-1, with D perhaps matching TRBD1 (5 bases). Trimming cost V 5 bases and J 3 bases, with 16 bases left between them. The CDR3 consists of 15 residues. Germline values: CDR1 MNHEY, CDR2 SMNVEV (reference sequence).

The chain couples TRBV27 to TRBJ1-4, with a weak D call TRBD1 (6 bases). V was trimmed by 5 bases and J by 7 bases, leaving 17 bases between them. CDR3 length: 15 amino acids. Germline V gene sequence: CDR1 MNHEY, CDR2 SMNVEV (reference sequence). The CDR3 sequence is CASSTQGFYGEKLFF. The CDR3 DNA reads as TGTGCCAGCAGTACACAGGGCTTTTACGGTGAAAAACTGTTTTTT.

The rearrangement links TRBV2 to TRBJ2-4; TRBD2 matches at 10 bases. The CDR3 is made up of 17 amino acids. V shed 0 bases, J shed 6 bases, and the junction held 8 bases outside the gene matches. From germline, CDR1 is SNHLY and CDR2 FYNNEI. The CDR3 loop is CASSEARTSGPLNIQYF. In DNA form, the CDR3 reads TGTGCCAGCAGTGAAGCGAGGACTAGCGGCCCCTTAAACATTCAGTACTTC.

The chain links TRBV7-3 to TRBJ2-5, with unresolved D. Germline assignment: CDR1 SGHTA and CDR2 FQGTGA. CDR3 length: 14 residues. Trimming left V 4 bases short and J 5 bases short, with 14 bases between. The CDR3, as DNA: TGTGCCAGCAGCTCTAGGCCCCTCATTGAGACCCAGTACTTC. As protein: CASSSRPLIETQYF.

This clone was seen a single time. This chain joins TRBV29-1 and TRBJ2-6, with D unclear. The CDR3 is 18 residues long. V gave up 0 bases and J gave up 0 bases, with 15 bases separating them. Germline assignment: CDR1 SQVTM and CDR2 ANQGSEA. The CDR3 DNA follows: TGCAGCGTTGAAGATCGGCAGGAACCCTTCTCTGGGGCCAACGTCCTGACTTTC. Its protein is CSVEDRQEPFSGANVLTF.

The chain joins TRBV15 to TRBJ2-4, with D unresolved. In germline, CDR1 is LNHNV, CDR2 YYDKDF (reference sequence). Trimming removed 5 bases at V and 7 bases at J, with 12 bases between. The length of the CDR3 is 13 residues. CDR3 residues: CATSDWTVNIQYF. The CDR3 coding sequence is TGTGCCACCAGCGACTGGACGGTTAACATTCAGTACTTC.

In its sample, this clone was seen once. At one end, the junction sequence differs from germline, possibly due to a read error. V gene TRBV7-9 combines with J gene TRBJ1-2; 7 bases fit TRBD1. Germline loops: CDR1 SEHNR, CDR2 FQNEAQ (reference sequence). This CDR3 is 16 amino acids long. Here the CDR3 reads CASSQDFDRDGYGYTF. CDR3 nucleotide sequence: TGCGCCAGCAGCCAAGATTTCGACAGGGACGGCTATGGCTACACCTTC.

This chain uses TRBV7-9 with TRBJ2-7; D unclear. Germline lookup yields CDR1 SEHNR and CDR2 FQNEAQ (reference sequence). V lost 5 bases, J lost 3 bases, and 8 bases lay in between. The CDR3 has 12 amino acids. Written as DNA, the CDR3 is TGTGCCAGCAGCGTTGCTAACTACGAGCAGTACTTC. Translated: CASSVANYEQYF.

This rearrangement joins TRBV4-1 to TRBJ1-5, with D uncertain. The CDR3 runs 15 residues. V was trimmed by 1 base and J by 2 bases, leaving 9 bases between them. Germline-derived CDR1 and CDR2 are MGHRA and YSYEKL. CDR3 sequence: CASSQADQGNQPQHF. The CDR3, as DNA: TGCGCCAGCAGCCAAGCGGACCAAGGCAATCAGCCCCAGCATTTT.

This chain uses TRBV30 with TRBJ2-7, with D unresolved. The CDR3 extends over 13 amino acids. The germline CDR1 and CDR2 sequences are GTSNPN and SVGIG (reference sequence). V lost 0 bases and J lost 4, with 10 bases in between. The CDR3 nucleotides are TGTGCCTGGAGTGTCGGACCGACGTACGAGCAGTACTTC. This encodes CAWSVGPTYEQYF.

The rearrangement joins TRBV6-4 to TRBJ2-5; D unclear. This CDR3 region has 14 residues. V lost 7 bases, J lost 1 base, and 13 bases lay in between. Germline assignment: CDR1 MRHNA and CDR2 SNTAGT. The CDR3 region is CASTATGVQETQYF. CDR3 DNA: TGTGCCAGCACCGCAACGGGCGTCCAAGAGACCCAGTACTTC.

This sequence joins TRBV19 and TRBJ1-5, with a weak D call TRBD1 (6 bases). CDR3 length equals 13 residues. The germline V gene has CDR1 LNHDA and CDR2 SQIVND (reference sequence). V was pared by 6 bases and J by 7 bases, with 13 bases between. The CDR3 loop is CASSDRLGQPQHF. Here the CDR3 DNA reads TGTGCCAGTAGCGACAGGCTCGGCCAGCCCCAGCATTTT. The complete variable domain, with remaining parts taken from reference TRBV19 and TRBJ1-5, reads DGGITQSPKYLFRKEGQNVTLSCEQNLNHDAMYWYRQDPGQGLRLIYYSQIVNDFQKGDIAEGYSVSREKKESFPLTVTSAQKNPTAFYLCASSDRLGQPQHFGDGTRLSIL.

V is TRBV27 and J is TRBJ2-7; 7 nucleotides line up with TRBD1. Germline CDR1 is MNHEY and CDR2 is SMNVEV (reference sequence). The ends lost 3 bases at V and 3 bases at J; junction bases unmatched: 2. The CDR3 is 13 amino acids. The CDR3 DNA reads TGTGCCAGCAGTTTTGGGACAGACTACGAGCAGTACTTC. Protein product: CASSFGTDYEQYF.

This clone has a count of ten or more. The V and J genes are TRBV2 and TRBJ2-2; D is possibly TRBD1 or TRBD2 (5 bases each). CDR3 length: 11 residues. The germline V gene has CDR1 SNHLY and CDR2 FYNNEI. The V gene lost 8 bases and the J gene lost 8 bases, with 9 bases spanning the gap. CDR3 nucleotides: TGTGCCAGCGGGGGAGTGGGGGAGCTGTTTTTT. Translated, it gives CASGGVGELFF. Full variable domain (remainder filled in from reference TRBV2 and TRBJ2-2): EPEVTQTPSHQVTQMGQEVILRCVPISNHLYFYWYRQILGQKVEFLVSFYNNEISEKSEIFDDQFSVERPDGSNFTLKIRSTKLEDSAMYFCASGGVGELFFGEGSRLTVL.

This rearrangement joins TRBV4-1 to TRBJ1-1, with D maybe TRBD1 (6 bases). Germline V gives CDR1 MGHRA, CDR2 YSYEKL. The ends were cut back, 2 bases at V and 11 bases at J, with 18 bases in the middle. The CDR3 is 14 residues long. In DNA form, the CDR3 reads TGCGCCAGCAGCCAAACTAATTACAGGGATCGGGCTTTCTTT. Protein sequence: CASSQTNYRDRAFF.